This T cell receptor (beta chain) was captured in a study of cytomegalovirus exposure and HLA in healthy donors. The V end was cut by 2 bases, the J end by 4 bases, with 7 bases between. The CDR3 contains 13 residues. Germline V gene data show CDR1 as SGHNT and CDR2 as YYREEE (reference sequence). This clone was detected a few times. Using immunoSEQ multiplex PCR, the repertoire was profiled, and TCRdb retains in-frame clones only, with some absent. The profile shows 190,000 or so clones, around 83% of them singletons. The specimen was PBMCs. The sequence derives from a woman aged 25 to 39 in good health and CMV-seropositive. V gene TRBV5-4 combines with J gene TRBJ1-5; unclear D gene. This chain's CDR3 is CASSLDSNQPQHF. The CDR3, as DNA: TGTGCCAGCAGCTTAGACTCAAATCAGCCCCAGCATTTT.